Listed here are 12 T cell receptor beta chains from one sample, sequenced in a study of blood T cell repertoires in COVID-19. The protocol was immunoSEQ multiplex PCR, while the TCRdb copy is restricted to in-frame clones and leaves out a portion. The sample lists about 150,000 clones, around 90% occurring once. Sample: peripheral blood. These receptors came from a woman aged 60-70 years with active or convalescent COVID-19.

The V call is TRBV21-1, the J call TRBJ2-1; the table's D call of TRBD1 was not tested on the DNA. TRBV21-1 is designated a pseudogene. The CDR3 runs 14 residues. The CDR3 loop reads CASSARDRANEQFF. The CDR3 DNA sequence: TGTGCCAGCAGCGCCCGGGACAGGGCGAATGAGCAGTTCTTC.

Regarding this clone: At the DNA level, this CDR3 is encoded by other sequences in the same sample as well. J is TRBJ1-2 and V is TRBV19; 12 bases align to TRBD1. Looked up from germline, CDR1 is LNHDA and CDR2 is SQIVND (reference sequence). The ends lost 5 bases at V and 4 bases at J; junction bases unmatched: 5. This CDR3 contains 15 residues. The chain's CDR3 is CASSPGTGGGYGYTF. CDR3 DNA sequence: TGTGCCAGTAGTCCTGGGACAGGGGGCGGCTATGGCTACACCTTC. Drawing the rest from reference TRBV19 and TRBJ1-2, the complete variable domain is DGGITQSPKYLFRKEGQNVTLSCEQNLNHDAMYWYRQDPGQGLRLIYYSQIVNDFQKGDIAEGYSVSREKKESFPLTVTSAQKNPTAFYLCASSPGTGGGYGYTFGSGTRLTVV.

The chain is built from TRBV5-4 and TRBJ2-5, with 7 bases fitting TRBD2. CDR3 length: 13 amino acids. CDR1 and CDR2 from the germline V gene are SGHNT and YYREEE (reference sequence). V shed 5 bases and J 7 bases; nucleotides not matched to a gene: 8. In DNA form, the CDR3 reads TGTGCCAGCAGTCCAGGGTCGGGGGGGACCCAGTACTTC. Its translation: CASSPGSGGTQYF.

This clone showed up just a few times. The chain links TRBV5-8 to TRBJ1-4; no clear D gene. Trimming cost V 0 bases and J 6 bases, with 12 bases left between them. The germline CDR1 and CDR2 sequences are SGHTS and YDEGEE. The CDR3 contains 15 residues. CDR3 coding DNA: TGTGCCAGCAGCTTGGCCGGGAAATCTTATGAAAAACTGTTTTTT. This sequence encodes CASSLAGKSYEKLFF.

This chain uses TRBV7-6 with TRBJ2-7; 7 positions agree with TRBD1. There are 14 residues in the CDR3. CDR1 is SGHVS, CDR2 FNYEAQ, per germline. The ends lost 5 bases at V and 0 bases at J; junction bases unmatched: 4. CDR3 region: CASSPGGSSYEQYF. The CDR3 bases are TGTGCCAGCAGCCCAGGGGGAAGCTCCTACGAGCAGTACTTC. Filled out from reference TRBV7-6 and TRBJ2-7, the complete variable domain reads GAGVSQSPRYKVTKRGQDVALRCDPISGHVSLYWYRQALGQGPEFLTYFNYEAQQDKSGLPNDRFSAERPEGSISTLTIQRTEQRDSAMYRCASSPGGSSYEQYFGPGTRLTVT.

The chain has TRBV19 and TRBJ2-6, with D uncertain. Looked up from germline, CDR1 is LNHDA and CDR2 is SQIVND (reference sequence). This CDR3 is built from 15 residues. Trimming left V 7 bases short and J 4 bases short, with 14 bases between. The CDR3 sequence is CASKEWAAGANVLTF. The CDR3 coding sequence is TGTGCCAGTAAGGAATGGGCTGCCGGGGCCAACGTCCTGACTTTC.

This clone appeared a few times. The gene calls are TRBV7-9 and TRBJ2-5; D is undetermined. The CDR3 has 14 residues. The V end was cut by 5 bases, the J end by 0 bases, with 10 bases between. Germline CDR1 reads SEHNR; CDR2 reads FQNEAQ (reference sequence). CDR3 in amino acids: CASSTYRDQETQYF. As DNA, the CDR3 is TGTGCCAGCAGCACGTACCGGGACCAAGAGACCCAGTACTTC.

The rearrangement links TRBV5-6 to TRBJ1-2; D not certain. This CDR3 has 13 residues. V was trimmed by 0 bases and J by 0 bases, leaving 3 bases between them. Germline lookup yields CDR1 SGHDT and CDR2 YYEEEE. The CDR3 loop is CASSLVANYGYTF. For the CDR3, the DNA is TGTGCCAGCAGCTTGGTAGCTAACTATGGCTACACCTTC.

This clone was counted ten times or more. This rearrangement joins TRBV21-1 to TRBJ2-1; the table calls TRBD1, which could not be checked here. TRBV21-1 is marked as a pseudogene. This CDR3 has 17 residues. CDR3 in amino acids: CASSKGSTGGVDNEQFF. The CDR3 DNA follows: TGTGCCAGCAGCAAGGGGAGTACAGGGGGCGTCGACAATGAGCAGTTCTTC.

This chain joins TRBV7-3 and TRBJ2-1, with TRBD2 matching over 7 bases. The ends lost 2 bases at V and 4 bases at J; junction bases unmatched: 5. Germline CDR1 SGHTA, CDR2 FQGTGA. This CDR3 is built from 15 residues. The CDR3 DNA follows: TGTGCCAGCAGCTTAGGCGGGGGAGGTTACAATGAGCAGTTCTTC. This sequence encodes CASSLGGGGYNEQFF.

The CDR3 loop is CASRTTQGRYYEQYF. CDR3 sequence (DNA): TGTGCCAGCAGGACCACACAGGGGAGGTATTACGAGCAGTACTTC. V is TRBV11-2 and J is TRBJ2-7, with a weak D call TRBD1 (7 bases). The CDR3 loop spans 15 amino acids. Germline assignment: CDR1 SGHAT and CDR2 FQNNGV. V lost 6 bases to trimming and J lost 4 bases, with 19 bases between them.

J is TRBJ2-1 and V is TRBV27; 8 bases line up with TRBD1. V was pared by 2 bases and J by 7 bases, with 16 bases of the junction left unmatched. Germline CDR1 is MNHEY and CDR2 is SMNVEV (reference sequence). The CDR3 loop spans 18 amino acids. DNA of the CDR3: TGTGCCAGCAGTTTAAGGGCATTCGGGACAGGTGGGGGGAATGAGCAGTTCTTC. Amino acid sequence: CASSLRAFGTGGGNEQFF.